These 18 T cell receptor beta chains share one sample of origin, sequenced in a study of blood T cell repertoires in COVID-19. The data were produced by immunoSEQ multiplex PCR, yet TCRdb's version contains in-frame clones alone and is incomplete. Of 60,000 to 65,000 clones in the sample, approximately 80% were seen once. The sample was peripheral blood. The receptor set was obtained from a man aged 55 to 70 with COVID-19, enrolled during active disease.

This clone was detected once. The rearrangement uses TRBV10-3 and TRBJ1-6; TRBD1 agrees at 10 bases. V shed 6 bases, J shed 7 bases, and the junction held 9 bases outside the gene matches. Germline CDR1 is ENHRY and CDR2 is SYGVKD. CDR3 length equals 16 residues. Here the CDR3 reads CAISLTGGAGNSPLHF. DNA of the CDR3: TGTGCCATCAGCCTGACAGGGGGCGCGGGAAATTCACCCCTCCACTTT.

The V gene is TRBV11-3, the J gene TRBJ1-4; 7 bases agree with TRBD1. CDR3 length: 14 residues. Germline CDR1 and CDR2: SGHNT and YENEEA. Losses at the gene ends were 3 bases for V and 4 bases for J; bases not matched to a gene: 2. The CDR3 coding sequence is TGTGCCAGCAGCTTGACAGGGTATAATGAAAAACTGTTTTTT. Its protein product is CASSLTGYNEKLFF.

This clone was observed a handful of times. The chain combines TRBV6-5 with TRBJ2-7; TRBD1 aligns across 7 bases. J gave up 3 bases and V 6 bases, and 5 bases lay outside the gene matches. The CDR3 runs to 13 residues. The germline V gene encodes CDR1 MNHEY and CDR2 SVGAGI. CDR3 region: CASRTGQIYEQYF. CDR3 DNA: TGTGCCAGCAGGACGGGACAGATCTACGAGCAGTACTTC.

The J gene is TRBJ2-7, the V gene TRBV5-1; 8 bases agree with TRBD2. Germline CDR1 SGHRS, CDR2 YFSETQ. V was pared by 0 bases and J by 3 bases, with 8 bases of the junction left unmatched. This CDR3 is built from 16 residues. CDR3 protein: CASSLARASGSYEQYF. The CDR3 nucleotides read TGCGCCAGCAGCTTGGCTCGGGCGAGCGGGAGCTACGAGCAGTACTTC. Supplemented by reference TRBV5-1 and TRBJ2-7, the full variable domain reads KAGVTQTPRYLIKTRGQQVTLSCSPISGHRSVSWYQQTPGQGLQFLFEYFSETQRNKGNFPGRFSGRQFSNSRSEMNVSTLELGDSALYLCASSLARASGSYEQYFGPGTRLTVT.

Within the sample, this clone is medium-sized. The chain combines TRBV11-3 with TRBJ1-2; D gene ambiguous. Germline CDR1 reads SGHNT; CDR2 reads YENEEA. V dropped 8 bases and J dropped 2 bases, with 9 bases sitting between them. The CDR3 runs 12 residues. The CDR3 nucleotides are TGTGCCAGCCACAGTCCCAACTATGGCTACACCTTC. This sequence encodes CASHSPNYGYTF.

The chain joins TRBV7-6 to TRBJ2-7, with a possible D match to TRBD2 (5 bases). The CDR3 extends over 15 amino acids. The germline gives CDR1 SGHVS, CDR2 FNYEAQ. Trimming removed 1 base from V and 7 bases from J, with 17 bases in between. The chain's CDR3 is CASSLGTPFSQEQYF. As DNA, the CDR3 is TGTGCCAGCAGCTTAGGGACTCCCTTCTCTCAAGAGCAGTACTTC.

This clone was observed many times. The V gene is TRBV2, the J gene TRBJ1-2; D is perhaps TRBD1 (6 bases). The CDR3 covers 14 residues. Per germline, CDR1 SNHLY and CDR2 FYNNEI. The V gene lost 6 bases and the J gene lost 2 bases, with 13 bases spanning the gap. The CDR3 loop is CASRRIGTNYGYTF. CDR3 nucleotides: TGTGCCAGCAGACGCATTGGGACAAACTATGGCTACACCTTC.

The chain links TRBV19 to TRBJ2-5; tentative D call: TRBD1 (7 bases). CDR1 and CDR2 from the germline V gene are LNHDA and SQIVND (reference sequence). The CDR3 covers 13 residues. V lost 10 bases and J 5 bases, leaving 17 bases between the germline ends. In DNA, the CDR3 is TGTGCCACCCAAGTATCAGGGGGGGAGACCCAGTACTTC. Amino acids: CATQVSGGETQYF.

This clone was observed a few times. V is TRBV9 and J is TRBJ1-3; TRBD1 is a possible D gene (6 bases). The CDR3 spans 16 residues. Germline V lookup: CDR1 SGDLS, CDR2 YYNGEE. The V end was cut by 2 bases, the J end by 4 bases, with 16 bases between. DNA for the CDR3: TGTGCCAGCAGCGTCGCCACAGGGAGAGGGGGAAACACCATATATTTT. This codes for CASSVATGRGGNTIYF.

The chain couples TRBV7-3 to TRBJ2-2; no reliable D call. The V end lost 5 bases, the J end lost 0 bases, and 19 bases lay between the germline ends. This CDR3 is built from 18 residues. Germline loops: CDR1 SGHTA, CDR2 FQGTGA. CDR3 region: CASSQRGQHLANTGELFF. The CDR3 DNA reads TGTGCCAGCAGCCAAAGAGGTCAGCATCTCGCGAACACCGGGGAGCTGTTTTTT.

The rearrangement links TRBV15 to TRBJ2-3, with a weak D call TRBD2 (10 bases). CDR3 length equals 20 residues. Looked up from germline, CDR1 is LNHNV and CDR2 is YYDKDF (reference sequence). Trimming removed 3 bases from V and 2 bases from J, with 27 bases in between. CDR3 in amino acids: CATSSGGTGWTSGDTDTQYF. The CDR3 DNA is TGTGCCACCAGCAGTGGGGGGACAGGGTGGACTAGCGGAGACACAGATACGCAGTATTTT.

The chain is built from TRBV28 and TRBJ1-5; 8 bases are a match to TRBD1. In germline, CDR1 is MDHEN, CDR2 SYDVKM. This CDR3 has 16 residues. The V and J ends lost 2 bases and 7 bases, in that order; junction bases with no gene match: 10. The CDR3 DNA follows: TGTGCCAGCAGTTTAAGGACAGGGTTCTATCGACAGCCCCAGCATTTT. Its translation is CASSLRTGFYRQPQHF.

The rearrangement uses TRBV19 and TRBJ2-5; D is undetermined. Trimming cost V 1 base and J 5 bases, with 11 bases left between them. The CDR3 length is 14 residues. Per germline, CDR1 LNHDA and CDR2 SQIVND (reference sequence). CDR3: CASSIGLASETQYF. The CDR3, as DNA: TGTGCCAGTAGTATAGGGTTAGCCTCGGAGACCCAGTACTTC.

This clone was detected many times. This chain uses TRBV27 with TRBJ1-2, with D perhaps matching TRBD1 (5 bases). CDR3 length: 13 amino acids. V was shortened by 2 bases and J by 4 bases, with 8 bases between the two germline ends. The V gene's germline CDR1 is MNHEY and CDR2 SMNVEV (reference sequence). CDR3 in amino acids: CASSLTGLYGYTF. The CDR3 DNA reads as TGTGCCAGCAGTTTAACAGGCCTCTATGGCTACACCTTC.

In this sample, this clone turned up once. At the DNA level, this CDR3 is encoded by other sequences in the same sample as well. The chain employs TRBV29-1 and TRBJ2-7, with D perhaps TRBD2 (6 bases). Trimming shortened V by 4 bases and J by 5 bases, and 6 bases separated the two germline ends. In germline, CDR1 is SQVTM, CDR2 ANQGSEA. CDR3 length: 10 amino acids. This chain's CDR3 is CSVGGDEQYF. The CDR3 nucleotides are TGCAGCGTTGGGGGGGACGAGCAGTACTTC.

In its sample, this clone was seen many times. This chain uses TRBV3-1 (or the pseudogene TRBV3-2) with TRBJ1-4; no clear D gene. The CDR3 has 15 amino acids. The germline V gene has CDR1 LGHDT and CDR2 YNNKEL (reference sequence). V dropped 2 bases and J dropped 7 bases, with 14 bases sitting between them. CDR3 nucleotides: TGTGCCAGCAGCCAACGAGAACGGGTGTCTGAAAAACTGTTTTTT. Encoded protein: CASSQRERVSEKLFF.

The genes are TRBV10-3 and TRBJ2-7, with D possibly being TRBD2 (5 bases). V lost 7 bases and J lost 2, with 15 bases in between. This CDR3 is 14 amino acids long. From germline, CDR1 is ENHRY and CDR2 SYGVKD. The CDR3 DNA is TGTGCCATCATGGGAGTAGGACCCCCCTACGAGCAGTACTTC. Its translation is CAIMGVGPPYEQYF.

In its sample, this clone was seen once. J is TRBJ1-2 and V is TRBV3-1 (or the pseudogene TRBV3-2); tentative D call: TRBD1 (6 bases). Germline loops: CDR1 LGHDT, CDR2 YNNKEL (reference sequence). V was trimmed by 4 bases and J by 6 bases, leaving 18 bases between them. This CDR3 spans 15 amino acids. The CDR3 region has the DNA TGTGCCAGCAGCCTGCCGGACAGCCGCTTCGATGGCTACACCTTC. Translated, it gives CASSLPDSRFDGYTF.